This T cell receptor (beta chain) derives from a study of read filtering for tumor transcriptome and immune sequencing. The wider study: DNase treatment preceded whole-transcriptome library preparation.

Per germline, CDR1 MDHEN and CDR2 SYDVKM. This CDR3 comprises 12 residues. V was shortened by 4 bases and J by 5 bases, with 8 bases between the two germline ends. Notes on the study in general: Around 82% of IR-seq clonotypes had a single read, yet these held around 3.5% of reads. The sorted CD138-negative fraction was a mixed bone marrow immune population, not purified T cells.

With regard to this clonotype: Its cognate antigen is unknown.

This library used about 360 ng RNA and molecular barcoded adaptors spanning alpha/delta and beta/gamma chains. TCRdb reprocessed the reads with MiXCR, giving one entry per CDR3 protein. The repertoire consists of 90,000 to 95,000 distinct CDR3 sequences, with about 22% occurring once and the leading ten covering around 10%. The genes are TRBV28 and TRBJ1-1; the D is unclear. The sequenced sample was a population of CD138-negative cells sorted from bone marrow. The receptor's source is a donor at least 40 years old with multiple myeloma. In DNA form, the CDR3 reads TGTGCCAGCAGTTCTATTAGGACTGAAGCTTTCTTT. Translating it yields CASSSIRTEAFF.